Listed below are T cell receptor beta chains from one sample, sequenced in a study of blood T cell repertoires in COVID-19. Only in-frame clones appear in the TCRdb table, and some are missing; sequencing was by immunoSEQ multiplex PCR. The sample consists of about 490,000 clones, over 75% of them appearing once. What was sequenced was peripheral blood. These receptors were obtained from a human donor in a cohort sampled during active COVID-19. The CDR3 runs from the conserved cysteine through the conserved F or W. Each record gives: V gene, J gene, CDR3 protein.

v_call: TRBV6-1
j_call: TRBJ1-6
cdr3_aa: CASSEVGGRQASF

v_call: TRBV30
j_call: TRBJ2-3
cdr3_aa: CAWSSSLEDTQYF

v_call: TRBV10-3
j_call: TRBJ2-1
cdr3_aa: CAISERDNEQFF

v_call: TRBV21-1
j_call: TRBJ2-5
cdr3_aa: CASISNRGPRSPGPETQYF

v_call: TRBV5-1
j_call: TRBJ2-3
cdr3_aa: CASGVGDRGPASTDTQYF

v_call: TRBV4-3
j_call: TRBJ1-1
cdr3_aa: CASSQGLANTEAFF

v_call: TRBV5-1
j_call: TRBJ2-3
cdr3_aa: CASSLEGTGDTDTQYF

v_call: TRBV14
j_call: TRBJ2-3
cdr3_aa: CASSQDLGTNTDTQYF

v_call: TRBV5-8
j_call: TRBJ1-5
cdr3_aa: CASSLVQGARQPQHF

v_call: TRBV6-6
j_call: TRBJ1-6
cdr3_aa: CASSYSPGSPLHF